The clone carrying this TCR beta chain was counted once. What it recognizes is unknown. V was cut by 0 bases and J by 4 bases, with 12 bases left in between. The germline gives CDR1 MGHRA, CDR2 YSYEKL. This CDR3 has 15 amino acids. An Oncomine TCR Beta short-read assay was used to sequence the DNA from cultured CD4+ T cells. Extraction of genomic DNA was performed on cultured CD4+ T cells. TCRdb recomputed calls from the PCR reads with MiXCR, one row per CDR3 protein. The table lists roughly 8,300 distinct CDR3 sequences, about two thirds of them singletons, with about a sixth in the top ten. This record belongs to a study of vaccination and CD4 T cells after COVID-19. As for the study in general: The stimulus for the cells was overlapping spike peptides derived from SARS-CoV-2, HCoV-NL63, HCoV-OC43 and HCoV-229E.

Treatment noted: approximately 11-day PBMC culture with coronavirus spike peptide pools or control peptides (ViraFEST assay). PCR positivity dates ran from March to December 2020, preceding US Alpha, Beta and Delta variants. At days 3 and 7, half the medium was exchanged for fresh IL-2 medium. The sample here was cultured CD4+ T cells from blood, taken after SARS-CoV-2 vaccination. The chain has TRBV4-1 and TRBJ2-5; D is ambiguous. The sequence was collected from a human donor with COVID-19. CDR3 in amino acids: CASSQDGLGTETQYF. CDR3 in DNA: TGCGCCAGCAGCCAAGATGGTCTAGGCACAGAGACCCAGTACTTC.